The 6 T cell receptor beta chains given below trace back to one sample, sequenced in a study of T cells in Graves' hyperthyroidism and ophthalmopathy. Researchers took RNA transcripts and amplified the TCR beta CDR3 regions from them. First-round RT-PCR of the TCR CDR3 relied on the HTBI primer set. A single record per CDR3 protein comes from TCRdb applying MiXCR to the multiplex PCR reads. The data show about 300,000 distinct CDR3 sequences, roughly 19% seen once. Sequencing used blood. The receptors originated from a man aged 45 to 65 with Graves' ophthalmopathy.

This clonotype was counted only a few times. The chain couples TRBV7-9 to TRBJ2-5; D not resolved. Germline loops: CDR1 SEHNR, CDR2 FQNEAQ (reference sequence). V dropped 1 base and J dropped 3 bases, with 9 bases sitting between them. The CDR3 length is 14 residues. The CDR3 spells CASSLGPRKETQYF. In DNA form, the CDR3 reads TGTGCCAGCAGCTTAGGCCCAAGGAAAGAGACCCAGTACTTC.

This clonotype was picked up a small number of times. The gene calls are TRBV28 and TRBJ2-2; 9 bases align to TRBD2. CDR1 MDHEN and CDR2 SYDVKM come from the germline V gene. J was trimmed by 3 bases and V by 2 bases; bases with no gene match: 1. The CDR3 is made up of 15 amino acids. The CDR3 bases are TGTGCCAGCAGTTTAATAGCGGGGGACACCGGGGAGCTGTTTTTT. Translating it yields CASSLIAGDTGELFF. Based on the CDR3 plus reference TRBV28 and TRBJ2-2, the full variable domain is DVKVTQSSRYLVKRTGEKVFLECVQDMDHENMFWYRQDPGLGLRLIYFSYDVKMKEKGDIPEGYSVSREKKERFSLILESASTNQTSMYLCASSLIAGDTGELFFGEGSRLTVL.

This clonotype occurred a few times. The chain employs TRBV15 and TRBJ2-7; no firm D call. Looked up from germline, CDR1 is LNHNV and CDR2 is YYDKDF (reference sequence). The CDR3 is 13 residues long. Trimming removed 4 bases at V and 6 bases at J, with 13 bases between. DNA for the CDR3: TGTGCCACCAGCACGTACCATCGAGGCGAGCAGTACTTC. Its translation: CATSTYHRGEQYF.

This clonotype has at least ten counts. The J gene is TRBJ1-1, the V gene TRBV20-1; D gene unclear. CDR3 length equals 14 residues. Per the germline V gene, CDR1 is DFQATT and CDR2 is SNEGSKA (reference sequence). Trimming took off 2 bases at V and 0 bases at J, with 10 bases between the two ends. CDR3 amino acids: CSARPQPMNTEAFF. CDR3 DNA sequence: TGCAGTGCTAGACCCCAGCCAATGAACACTGAAGCTTTCTTT.

The chain recombines TRBV14 with TRBJ1-4; D remains unclear. V lost 0 bases, J lost 8 bases, and 7 bases lay in between. Germline lookup yields CDR1 SGHDN and CDR2 FVKESK. The CDR3 has 13 amino acids. In DNA form, the CDR3 reads TGTGCCAGCAGCCAAGAGGCATACGAAAAACTGTTTTTT. This codes for CASSQEAYEKLFF.

In this sample, this clonotype turned up a few times. J is TRBJ2-3 and V is TRBV10-2, with 7 bases aligning to TRBD2. The CDR3 loop spans 13 amino acids. Germline CDR1 is WSHSY and CDR2 is SAAADI. Trimming at V came to 8 bases and at J to 3 bases, leaving 5 bases not matched to a gene. CDR3 sequence: CASGRRETDTQYF. The CDR3 bases are TGCGCCAGCGGCAGGCGGGAGACAGATACGCAGTATTTT.